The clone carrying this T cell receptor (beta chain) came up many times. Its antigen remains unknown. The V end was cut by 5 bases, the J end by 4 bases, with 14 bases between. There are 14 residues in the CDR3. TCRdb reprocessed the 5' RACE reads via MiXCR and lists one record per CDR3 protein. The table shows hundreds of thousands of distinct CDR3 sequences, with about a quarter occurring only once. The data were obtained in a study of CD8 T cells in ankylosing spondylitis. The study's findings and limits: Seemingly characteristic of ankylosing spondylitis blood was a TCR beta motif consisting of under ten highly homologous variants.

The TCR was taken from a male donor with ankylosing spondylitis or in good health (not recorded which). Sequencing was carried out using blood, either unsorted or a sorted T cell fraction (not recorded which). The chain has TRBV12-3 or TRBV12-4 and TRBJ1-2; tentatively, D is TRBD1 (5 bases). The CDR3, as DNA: TGTGCCAGCAGTCCATCAGGGCAGGGCTATGGCTACACCTTC. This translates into CASSPSGQGYGYTF.